The source of this TCR beta chain is a study of somatic mutations in cytotoxic T cells in rheumatoid arthritis. Some clones are missing from TCRdb's copy, which holds only in-frame ones; the method was immunoSEQ multiplex PCR. The profile shows several thousand clones, around 88% of them singletons. This TCR was recovered from a woman aged 45-60 years with rheumatoid arthritis. Sequencing used CD8+ T cells sorted from blood.

The CDR3 here is CASSLLQGETQYF. CDR3 nucleotides: TGTGCCAGCAGTTTATTACAGGGGGAGACCCAGTACTTC. The genes are TRBV27 and TRBJ2-5; TRBD1 matches 7 bases. The germline V gene encodes CDR1 MNHEY and CDR2 SMNVEV (reference sequence). V gave up 1 base and J gave up 5 bases; unmatched junction bases: 1. The CDR3 runs 13 residues.